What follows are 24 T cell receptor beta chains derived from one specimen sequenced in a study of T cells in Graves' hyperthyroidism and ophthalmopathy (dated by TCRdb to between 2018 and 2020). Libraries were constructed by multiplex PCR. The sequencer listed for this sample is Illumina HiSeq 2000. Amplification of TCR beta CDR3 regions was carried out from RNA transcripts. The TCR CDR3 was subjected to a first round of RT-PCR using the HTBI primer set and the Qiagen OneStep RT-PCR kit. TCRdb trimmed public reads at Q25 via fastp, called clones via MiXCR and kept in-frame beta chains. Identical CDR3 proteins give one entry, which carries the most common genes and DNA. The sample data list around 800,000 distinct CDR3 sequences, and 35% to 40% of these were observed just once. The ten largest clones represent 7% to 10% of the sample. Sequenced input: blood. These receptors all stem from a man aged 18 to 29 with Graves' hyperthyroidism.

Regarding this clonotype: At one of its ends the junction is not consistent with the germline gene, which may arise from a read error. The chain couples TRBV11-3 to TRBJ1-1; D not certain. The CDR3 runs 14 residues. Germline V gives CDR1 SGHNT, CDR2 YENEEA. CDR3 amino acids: CASSSDRWNTEALF. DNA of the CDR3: TGTGCCAGCAGCTCGGACCGATGGAACACTGAAGCTCTCTTT.

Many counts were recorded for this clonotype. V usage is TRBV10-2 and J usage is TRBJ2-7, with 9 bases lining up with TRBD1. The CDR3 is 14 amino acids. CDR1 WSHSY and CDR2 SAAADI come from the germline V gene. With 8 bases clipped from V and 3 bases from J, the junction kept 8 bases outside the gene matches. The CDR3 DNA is TGCGCCAGCGCGGATGGGACAGGGTACTACGAGCAGTACTTC. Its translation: CASADGTGYYEQYF.

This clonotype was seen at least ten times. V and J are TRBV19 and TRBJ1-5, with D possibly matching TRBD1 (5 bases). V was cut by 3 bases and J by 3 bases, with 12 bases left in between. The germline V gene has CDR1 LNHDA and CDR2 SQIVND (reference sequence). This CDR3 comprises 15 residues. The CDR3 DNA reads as TGTGCCAGTAGTATGTCCACGGGGGTCAATCAGCCCCAGCATTTT. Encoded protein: CASSMSTGVNQPQHF. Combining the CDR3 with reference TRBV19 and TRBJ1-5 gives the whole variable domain DGGITQSPKYLFRKEGQNVTLSCEQNLNHDAMYWYRQDPGQGLRLIYYSQIVNDFQKGDIAEGYSVSREKKESFPLTVTSAQKNPTAFYLCASSMSTGVNQPQHFGDGTRLSIL.

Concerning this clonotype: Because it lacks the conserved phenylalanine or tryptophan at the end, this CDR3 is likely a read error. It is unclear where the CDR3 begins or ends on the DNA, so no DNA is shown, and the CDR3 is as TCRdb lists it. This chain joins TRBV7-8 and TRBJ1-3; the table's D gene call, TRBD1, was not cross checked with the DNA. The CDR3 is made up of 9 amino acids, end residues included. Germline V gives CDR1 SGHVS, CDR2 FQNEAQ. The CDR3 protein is CASSSSEGG.

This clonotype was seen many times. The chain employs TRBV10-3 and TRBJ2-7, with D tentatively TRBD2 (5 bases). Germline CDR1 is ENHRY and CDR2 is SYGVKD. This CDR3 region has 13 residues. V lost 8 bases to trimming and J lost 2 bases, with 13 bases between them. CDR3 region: CAIWNSETYEQYF. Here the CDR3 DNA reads TGTGCCATCTGGAATAGCGAGACCTACGAGCAGTACTTC.

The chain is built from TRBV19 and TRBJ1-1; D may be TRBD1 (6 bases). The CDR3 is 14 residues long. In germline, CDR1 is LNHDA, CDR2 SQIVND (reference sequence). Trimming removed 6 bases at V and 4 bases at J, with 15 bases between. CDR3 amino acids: CASSLRGGSTEAFF. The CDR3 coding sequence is TGTGCCAGTAGCTTAAGGGGGGGAAGCACTGAAGCTTTCTTT.

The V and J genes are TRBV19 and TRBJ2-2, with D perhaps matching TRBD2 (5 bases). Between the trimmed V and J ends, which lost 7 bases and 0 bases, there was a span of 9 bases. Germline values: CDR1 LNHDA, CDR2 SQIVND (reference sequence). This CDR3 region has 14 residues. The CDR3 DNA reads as TGTGCCAGTAAAAGCGGAGCGAACACCGGGGAGCTGTTTTTT. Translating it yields CASKSGANTGELFF. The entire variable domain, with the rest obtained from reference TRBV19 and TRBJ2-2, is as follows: DGGITQSPKYLFRKEGQNVTLSCEQNLNHDAMYWYRQDPGQGLRLIYYSQIVNDFQKGDIAEGYSVSREKKESFPLTVTSAQKNPTAFYLCASKSGANTGELFFGEGSRLTVL.

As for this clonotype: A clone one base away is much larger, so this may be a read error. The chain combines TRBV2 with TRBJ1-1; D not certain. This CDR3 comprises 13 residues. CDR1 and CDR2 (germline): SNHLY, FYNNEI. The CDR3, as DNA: TGTGCCGGCAGTGTAGGCTTCGGGACTGAAGCTTTCTTT. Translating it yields CAGSVGFGTEAFF. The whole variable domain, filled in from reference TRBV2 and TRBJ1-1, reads EPEVTQTPSHQVTQMGQEVILRCVPISNHLYFYWYRQILGQKVEFLVSFYNNEISEKSEIFDDQFSVERPDGSNFTLKIRSTKLEDSAMYFCAGSVGFGTEAFFGQGTRLTVV.

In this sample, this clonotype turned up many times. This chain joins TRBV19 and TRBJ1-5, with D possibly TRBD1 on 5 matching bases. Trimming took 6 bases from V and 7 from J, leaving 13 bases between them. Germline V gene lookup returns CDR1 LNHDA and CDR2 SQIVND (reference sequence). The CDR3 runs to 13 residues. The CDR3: CASRRGEGQPQHF. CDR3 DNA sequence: TGTGCCAGTAGGAGGGGAGAGGGGCAGCCCCAGCATTTT.

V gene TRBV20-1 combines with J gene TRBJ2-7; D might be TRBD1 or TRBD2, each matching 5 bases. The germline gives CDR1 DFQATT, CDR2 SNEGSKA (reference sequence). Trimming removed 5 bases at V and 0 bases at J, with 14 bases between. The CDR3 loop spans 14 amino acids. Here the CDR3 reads CSAGEGDPSYEQYF. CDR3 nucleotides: TGCAGTGCTGGGGAAGGGGACCCCTCCTACGAGCAGTACTTC.

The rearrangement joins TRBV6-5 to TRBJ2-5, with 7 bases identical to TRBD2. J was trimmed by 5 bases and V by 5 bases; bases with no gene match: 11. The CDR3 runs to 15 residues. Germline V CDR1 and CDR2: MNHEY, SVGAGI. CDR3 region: CASSELAGVRETQYF. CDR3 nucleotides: TGTGCCAGCAGTGAACTTGCGGGGGTGCGGGAGACCCAGTACTTC.

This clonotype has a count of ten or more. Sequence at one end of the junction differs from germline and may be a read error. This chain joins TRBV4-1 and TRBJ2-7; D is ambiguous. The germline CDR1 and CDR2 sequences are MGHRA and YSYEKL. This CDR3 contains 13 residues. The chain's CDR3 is CASSQGPTYEQYF. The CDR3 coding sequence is TGTGCCAGCAGCCAAGGCCCAACCTACGAGCAGTACTTC.

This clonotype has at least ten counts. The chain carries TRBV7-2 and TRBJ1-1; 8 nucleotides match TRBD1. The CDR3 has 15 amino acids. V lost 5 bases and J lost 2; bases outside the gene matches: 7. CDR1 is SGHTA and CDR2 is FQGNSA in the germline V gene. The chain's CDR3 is CASSPGQGPNTEAFF. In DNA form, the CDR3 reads TGTGCCAGCAGCCCTGGACAGGGCCCTAACACTGAAGCTTTCTTT.

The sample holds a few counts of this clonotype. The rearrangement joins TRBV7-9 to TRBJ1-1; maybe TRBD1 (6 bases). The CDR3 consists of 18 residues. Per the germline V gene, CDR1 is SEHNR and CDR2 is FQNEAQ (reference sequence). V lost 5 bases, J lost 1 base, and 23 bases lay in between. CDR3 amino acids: CASSRPILRDTRNTEAFF. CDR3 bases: TGTGCCAGCAGCCGCCCGATCCTGAGGGACACTAGGAACACTGAAGCTTTCTTT.

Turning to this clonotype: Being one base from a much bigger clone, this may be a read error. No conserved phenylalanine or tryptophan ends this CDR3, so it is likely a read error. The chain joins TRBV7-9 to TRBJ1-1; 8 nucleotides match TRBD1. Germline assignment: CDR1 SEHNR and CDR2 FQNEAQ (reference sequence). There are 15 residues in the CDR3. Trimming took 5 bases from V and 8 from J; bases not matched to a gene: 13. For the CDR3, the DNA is TGTGCCAGCAGCCTTGCCAGGGGGCCTCCGGGGGAAGCTTTCCTT. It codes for CASSLARGPPGEAFL.

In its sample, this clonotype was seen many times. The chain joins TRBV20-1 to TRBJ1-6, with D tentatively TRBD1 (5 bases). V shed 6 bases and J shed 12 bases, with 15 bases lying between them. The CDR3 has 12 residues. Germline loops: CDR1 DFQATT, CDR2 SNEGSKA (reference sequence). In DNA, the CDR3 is TGCAGTGCGCCCGGGACGGAAAGACCCCTCCACTTT. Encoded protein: CSAPGTERPLHF.

DNA of the CDR3: TGTGCCATCGGGGAGGGGATCCCGAACACTGAAGCTTTCTTT. Translating it yields CAIGEGIPNTEAFF. The V gene is TRBV10-3, the J gene TRBJ1-1, with D possibly TRBD1 on 5 matching bases. V gave up 8 bases and J gave up 1 base, with 14 bases separating them. The length of the CDR3 is 14 residues. The germline CDR1 and CDR2 sequences are ENHRY and SYGVKD.

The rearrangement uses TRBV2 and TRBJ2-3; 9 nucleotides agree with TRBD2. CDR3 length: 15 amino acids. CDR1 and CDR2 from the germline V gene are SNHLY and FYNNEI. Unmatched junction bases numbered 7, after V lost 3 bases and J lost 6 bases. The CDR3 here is CASSESSGTSDTQYF. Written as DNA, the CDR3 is TGTGCCAGCAGTGAGTCTAGCGGGACTTCCGATACGCAGTATTTT.

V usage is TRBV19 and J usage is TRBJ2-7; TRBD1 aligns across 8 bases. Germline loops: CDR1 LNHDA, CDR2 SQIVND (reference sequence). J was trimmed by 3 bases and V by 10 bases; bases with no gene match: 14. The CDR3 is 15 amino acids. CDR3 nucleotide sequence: TGTGCCACCCAGGAAGGCGGGACAGGAGACTACGAGCAGTACTTC. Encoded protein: CATQEGGTGDYEQYF. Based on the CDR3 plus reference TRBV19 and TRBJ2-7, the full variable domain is DGGITQSPKYLFRKEGQNVTLSCEQNLNHDAMYWYRQDPGQGLRLIYYSQIVNDFQKGDIAEGYSVSREKKESFPLTVTSAQKNPTAFYLCATQEGGTGDYEQYFGPGTRLTVT.

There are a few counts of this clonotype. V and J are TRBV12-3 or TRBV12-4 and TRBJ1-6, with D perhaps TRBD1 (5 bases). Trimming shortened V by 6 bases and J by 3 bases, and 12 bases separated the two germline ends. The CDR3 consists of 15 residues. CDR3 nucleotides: TGTGCCAGCAGGAAGGGACGCCTCTATAATTCACCCCTCCACTTT. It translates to CASRKGRLYNSPLHF.

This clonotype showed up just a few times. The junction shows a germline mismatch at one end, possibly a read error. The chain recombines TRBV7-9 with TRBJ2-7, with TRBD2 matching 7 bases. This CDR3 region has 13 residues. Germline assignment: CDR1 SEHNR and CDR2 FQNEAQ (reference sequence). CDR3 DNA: TGCGCCAGCAGCCAAGACTCGGGGGGCGAGCAGTACTTC. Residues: CASSQDSGGEQYF.

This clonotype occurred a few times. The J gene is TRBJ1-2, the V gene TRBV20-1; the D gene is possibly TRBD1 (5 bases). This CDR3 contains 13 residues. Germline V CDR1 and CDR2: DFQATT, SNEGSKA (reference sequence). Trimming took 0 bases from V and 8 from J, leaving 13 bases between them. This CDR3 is CSARDVWGFGYTF. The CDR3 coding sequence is TGCAGTGCTAGAGATGTATGGGGGTTCGGCTACACCTTC.

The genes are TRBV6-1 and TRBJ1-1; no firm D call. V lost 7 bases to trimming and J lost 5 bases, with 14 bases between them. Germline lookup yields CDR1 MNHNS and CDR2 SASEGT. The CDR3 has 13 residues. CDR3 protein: CASIPGLGTEAFF. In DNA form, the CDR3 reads TGTGCCAGCATTCCCGGGTTGGGAACTGAAGCTTTCTTT.

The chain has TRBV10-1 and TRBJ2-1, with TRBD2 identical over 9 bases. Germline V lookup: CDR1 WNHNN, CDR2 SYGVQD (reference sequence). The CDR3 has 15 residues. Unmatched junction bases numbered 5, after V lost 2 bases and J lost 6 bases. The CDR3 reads CASSEIGTSINEQFF. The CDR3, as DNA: TGCGCCAGCAGTGAGATCGGGACTAGCATCAATGAGCAGTTCTTC.